This T cell receptor (beta chain) is from a study of radiation and T cells in renal cell carcinoma. Germline assignment: CDR1 SGHVS and CDR2 FQNEAQ. The CDR3 length is 15 residues. Unmatched junction bases numbered 1, after V lost 2 bases and J lost 3 bases. Study conclusions and caveats: In blood, top tumor clones expanded by 2 weeks, shrinking by 4.

As for this clone: Its target is unknown.

Here immunoSEQ multiplex PCR was the method, and the copy in TCRdb shows in-frame clones only, minus some. The sample carries about 90,000 clones, 80% to 90% recorded once. The time point here: blood 4 weeks post-SBRT, at nephrectomy. Described treatment: 15 Gy SBRT to primary tumor, nephrectomy 4 weeks later. Nephrectomy followed 15 Gy stereotactic body radiation by 4 weeks. Serial blood draws occurred at baseline and 2 and 4 weeks post-SBRT. This TCR derives from a man in his 60s with renal cell carcinoma. The rearrangement joins TRBV7-8 to TRBJ2-1; 10 positions match TRBD2. The sample here was blood, taken from a patient whose treatment included radiotherapy and nephrectomy. CDR3 DNA: TGTGCCAGCAGCTTACGGACTAGCGGCTACAATGAGCAGTTCTTC. Translation: CASSLRTSGYNEQFF. Drawing the rest from reference TRBV7-8 and TRBJ2-1, the complete variable domain is GAGVSQSPRYKVAKRGQDVALRCDPISGHVSLFWYQQALGQGPEFLTYFQNEAQLDKSGLPSDRFFAERPEGSVSTLKIQRTQQEDSAVYLCASSLRTSGYNEQFFGPGTRLTVL.